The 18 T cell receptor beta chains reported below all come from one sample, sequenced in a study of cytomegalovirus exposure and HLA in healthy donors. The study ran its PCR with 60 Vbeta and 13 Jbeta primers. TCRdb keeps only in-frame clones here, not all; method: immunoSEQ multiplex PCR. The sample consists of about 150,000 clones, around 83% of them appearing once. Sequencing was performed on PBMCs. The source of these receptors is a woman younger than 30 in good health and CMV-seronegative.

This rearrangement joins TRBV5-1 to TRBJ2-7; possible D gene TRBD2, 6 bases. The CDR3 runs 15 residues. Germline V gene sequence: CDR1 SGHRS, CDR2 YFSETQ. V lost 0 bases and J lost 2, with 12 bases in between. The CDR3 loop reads CASSLEPGSAYEQYF. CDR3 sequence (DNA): TGCGCCAGCAGCTTGGAGCCCGGGAGCGCCTACGAGCAGTACTTC.

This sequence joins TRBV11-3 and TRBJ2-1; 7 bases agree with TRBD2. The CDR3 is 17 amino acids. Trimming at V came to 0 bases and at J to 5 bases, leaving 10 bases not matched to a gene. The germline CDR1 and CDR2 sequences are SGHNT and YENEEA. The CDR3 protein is CASSLDVPERGNNEQFF. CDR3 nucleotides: TGTGCCAGCAGCTTAGATGTTCCCGAGCGGGGTAACAATGAGCAGTTCTTC.

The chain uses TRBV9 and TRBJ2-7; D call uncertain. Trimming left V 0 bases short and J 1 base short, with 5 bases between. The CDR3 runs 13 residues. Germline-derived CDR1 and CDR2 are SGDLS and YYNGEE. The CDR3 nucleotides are TGTGCCAGCAGCGTAGACGAGTCCTACGAGCAGTACTTC. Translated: CASSVDESYEQYF.

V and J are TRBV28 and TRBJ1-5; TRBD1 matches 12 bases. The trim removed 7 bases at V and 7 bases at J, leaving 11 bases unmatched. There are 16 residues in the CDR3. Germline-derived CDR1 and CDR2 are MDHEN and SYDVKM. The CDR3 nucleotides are TGTGCCAGCACCTACCCCGGGACAGGGGGCTGGCAGCCCCAGCATTTT. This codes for CASTYPGTGGWQPQHF.

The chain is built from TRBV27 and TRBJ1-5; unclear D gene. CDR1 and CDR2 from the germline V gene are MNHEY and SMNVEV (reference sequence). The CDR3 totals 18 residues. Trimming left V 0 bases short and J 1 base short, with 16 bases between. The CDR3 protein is CASSLSGLAQGSNQPQHF. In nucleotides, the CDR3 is TGTGCCAGCAGTTTATCCGGACTTGCCCAAGGGAGCAATCAGCCCCAGCATTTT.

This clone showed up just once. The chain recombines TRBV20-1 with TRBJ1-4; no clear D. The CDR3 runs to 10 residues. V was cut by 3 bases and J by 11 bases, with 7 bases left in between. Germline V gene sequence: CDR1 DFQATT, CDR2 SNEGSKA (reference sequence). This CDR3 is CSARGGKLFF. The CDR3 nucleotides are TGCAGTGCTAGGGGCGGGAAACTGTTTTTT.

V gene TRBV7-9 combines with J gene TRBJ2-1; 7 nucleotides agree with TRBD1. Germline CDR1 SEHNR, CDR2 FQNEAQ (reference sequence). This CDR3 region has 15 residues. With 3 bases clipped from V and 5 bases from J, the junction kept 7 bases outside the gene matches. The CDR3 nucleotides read TGTGCCAGCAGCTTTTCCCAGGGGGTTCACAATGAGCAGTTCTTC. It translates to CASSFSQGVHNEQFF.

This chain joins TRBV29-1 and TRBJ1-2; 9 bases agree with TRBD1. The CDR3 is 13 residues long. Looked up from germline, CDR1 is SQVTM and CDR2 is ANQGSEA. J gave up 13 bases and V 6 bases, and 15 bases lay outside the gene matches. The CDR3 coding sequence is TGCAGCGTCGAGGGGGGCGGAGGGACAGGGTGCACCTTC. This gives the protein CSVEGGGGTGCTF.

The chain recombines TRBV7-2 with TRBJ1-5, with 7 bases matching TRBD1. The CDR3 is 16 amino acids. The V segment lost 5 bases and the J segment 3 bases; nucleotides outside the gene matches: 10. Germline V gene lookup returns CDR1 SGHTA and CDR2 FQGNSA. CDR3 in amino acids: CASSPIAGQINQPQHF. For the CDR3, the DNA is TGTGCCAGCAGCCCAATCGCGGGACAGATCAATCAGCCCCAGCATTTT.

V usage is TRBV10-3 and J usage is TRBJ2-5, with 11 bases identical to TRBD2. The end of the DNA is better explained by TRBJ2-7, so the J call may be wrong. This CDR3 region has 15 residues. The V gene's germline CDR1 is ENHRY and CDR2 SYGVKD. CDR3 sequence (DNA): TGTGCCATCAGTGAGTCGACTAGCGGGACTTACGAGCAGTACTTC. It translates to CAISESTSGTYEQYF.

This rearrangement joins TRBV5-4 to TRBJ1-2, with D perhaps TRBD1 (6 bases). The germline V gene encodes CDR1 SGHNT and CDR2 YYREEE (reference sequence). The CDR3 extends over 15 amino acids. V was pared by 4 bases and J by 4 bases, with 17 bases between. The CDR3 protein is CASSRSDRGSYGYTF. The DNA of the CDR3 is TGTGCCAGCAGCAGATCGGACAGAGGATCCTATGGCTACACCTTC.

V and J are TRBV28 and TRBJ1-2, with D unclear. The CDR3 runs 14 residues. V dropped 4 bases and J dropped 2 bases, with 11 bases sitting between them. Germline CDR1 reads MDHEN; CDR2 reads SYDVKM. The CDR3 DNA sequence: TGTGCCAGCAGTTCAACCGGGAGGAACTATGGCTACACCTTC. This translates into CASSSTGRNYGYTF.

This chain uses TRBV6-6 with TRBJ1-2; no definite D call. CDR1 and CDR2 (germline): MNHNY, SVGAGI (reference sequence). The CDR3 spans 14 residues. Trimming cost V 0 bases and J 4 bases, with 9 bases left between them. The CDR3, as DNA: TGTGCCAGCAGTTACTCGGGAGGGCTCTATGGCTACACCTTC. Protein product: CASSYSGGLYGYTF.

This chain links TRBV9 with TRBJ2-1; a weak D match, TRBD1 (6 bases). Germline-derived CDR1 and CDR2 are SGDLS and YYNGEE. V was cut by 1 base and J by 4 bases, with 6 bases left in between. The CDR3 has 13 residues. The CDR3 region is CASSVTGYNEQFF. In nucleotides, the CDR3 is TGTGCCAGCAGCGTAACAGGGTACAATGAGCAGTTCTTC. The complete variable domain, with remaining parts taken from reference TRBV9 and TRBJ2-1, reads DSGVTQTPKHLITATGQRVTLRCSPRSGDLSVYWYQQSLDQGLQFLIQYYNGEERAKGNILERFSAQQFPDLHSELNLSSLELGDSALYFCASSVTGYNEQFFGPGTRLTVL.

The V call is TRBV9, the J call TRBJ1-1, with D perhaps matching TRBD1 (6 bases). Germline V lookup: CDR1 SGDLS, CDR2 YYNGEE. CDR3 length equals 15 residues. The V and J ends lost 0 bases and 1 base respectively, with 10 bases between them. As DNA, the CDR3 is TGTGCCAGCAGCGTAGTGCAGGGGACGAACACTGAAGCTTTCTTT. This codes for CASSVVQGTNTEAFF.

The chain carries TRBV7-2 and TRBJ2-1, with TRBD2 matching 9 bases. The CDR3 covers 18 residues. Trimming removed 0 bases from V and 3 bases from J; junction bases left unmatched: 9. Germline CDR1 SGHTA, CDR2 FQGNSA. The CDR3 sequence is CASSLAYSASGIYNEQFF. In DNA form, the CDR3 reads TGTGCCAGCAGCTTAGCGTACTCGGCTAGCGGGATCTACAATGAGCAGTTCTTC.

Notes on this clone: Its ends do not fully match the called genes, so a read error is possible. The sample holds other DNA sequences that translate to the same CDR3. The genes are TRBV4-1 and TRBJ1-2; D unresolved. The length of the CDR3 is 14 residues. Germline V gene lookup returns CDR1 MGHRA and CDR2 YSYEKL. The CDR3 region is CASSQDLTVYGYTF. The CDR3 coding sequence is TGCGCCAGCAGTCAAGATCTCACGGTATATGGCTACACCTTC.

CDR3 in amino acids: CASISRSGSYNEQFF. For the CDR3, the DNA is TGTGCCAGTATTTCCCGGAGTGGCTCCTACAATGAGCAGTTCTTC. The J gene is TRBJ2-1, the V gene TRBV19; no definite D call. Trimming removed 7 bases at V and 0 bases at J, with 13 bases between. The germline CDR1 and CDR2 sequences are LNHDA and SQIVND (reference sequence). The CDR3 totals 15 residues.